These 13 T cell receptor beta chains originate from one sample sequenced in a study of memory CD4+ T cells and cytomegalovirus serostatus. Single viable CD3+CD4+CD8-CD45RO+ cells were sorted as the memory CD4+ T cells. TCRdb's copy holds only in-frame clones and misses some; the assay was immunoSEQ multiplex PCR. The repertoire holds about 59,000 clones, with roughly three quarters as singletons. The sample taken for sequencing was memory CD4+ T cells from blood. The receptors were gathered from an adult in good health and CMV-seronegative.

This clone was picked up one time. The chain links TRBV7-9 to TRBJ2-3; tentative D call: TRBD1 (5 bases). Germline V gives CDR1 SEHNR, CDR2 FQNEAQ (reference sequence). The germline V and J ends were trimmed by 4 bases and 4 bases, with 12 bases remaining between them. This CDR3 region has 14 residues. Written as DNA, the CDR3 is TGTGCCAGCAGCTCCACTGAAGGGGCAGATACGCAGTATTTT. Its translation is CASSSTEGADTQYF.

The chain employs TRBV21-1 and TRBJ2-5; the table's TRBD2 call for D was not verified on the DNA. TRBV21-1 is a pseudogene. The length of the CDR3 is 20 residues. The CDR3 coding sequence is TGTGCCAGCAGCAAAGGTTCGCAGGGAAGGACTAGCGGGGTGCGGGAGACCCAGTACTTC. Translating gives CASSKGSQGRTSGVRETQYF.

CDR3 amino acids: CASSPSRAGRAEAFF. The CDR3 DNA is TGTGCCAGCAGCCCCTCTCGCGCGGGGAGAGCTGAAGCTTTCTTT. The V gene is TRBV7-9, the J gene TRBJ1-1; D not certain. The CDR3 is 15 residues long. V was trimmed by 5 bases and J by 6 bases, leaving 19 bases between them. CDR1 is SEHNR, CDR2 FQNEAQ, per germline (reference sequence). The full variable domain, in which reference TRBV7-9 and TRBJ1-1 provide the parts outside the CDR3, is DTGVSQNPRHKITKRGQNVTFRCDPISEHNRLYWYRQTLGQGPEFLTYFQNEAQLEKSRLLSDRFSAERPKGSFSTLEIQRTEQGDSAMYLCASSPSRAGRAEAFFGQGTRLTVV.

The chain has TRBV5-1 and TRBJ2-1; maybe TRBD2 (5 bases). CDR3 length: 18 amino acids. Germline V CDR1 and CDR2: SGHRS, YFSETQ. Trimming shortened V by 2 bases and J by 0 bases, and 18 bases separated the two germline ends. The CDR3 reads CASSLFSSQGSSYNEQFF. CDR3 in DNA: TGCGCCAGCAGCTTATTTAGCTCTCAAGGGAGCTCCTACAATGAGCAGTTCTTC.

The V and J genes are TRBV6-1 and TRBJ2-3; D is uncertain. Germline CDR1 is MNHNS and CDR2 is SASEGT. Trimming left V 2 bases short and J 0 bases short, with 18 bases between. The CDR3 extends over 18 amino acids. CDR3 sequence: CASSERVARVSSTDTQYF. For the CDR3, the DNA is TGTGCCAGCAGTGAAAGGGTAGCACGGGTATCTAGCACAGATACGCAGTATTTT.

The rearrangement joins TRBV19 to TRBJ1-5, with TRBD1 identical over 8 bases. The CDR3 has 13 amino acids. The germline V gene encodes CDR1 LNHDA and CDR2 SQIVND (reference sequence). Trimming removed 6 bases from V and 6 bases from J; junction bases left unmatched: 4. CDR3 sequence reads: CASRDREGQPQHF. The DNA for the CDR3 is TGTGCCAGTAGGGACAGGGAGGGTCAGCCCCAGCATTTT. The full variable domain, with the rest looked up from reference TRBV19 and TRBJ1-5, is DGGITQSPKYLFRKEGQNVTLSCEQNLNHDAMYWYRQDPGQGLRLIYYSQIVNDFQKGDIAEGYSVSREKKESFPLTVTSAQKNPTAFYLCASRDREGQPQHFGDGTRLSIL.

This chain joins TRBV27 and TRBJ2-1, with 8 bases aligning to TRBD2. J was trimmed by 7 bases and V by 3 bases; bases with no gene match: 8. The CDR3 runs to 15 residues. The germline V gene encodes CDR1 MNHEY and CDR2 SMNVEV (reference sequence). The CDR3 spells CASSFGAGAWNEQFF. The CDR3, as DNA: TGTGCCAGCAGTTTCGGAGCGGGAGCCTGGAATGAGCAGTTCTTC.

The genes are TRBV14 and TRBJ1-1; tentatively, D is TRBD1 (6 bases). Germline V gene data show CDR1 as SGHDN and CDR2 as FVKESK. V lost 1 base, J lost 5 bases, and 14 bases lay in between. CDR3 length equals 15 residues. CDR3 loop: CASSQVWGGWTEAFF. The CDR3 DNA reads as TGTGCCAGCAGCCAAGTTTGGGGGGGCTGGACTGAAGCTTTCTTT.

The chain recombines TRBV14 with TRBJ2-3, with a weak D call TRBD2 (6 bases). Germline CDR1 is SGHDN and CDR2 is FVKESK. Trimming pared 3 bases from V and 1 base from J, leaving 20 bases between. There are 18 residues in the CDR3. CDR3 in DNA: TGTGCCAGCAGCCATACCCTGATTAGCGGATTCGGCACAGATACGCAGTATTTT. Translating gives CASSHTLISGFGTDTQYF.

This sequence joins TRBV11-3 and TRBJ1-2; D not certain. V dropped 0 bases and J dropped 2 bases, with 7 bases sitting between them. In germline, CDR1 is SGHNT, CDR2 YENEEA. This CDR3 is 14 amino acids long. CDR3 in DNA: TGTGCCAGCAGCTTAGAGGCAGGAAACTATGGCTACACCTTC. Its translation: CASSLEAGNYGYTF.

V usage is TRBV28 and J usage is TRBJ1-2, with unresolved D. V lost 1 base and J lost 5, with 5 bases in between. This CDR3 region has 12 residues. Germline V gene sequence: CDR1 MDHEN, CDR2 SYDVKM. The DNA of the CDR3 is TGTGCCAGCAGTTTATCGCTATATGGCTACACCTTC. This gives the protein CASSLSLYGYTF.

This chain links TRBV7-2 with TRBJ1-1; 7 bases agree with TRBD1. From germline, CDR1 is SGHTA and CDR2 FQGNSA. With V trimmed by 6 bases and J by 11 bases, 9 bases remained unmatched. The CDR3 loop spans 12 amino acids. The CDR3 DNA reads TGTGCCAGCAGTCGTAACAGGGGAGCGGCTTTCTTT. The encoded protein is CASSRNRGAAFF.

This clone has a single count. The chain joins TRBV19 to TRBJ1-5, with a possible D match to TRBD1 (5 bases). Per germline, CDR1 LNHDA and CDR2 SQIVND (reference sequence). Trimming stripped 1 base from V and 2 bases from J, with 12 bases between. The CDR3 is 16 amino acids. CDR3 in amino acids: CASSIGSGGGNQPQHF. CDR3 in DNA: TGTGCCAGTAGTATAGGTTCCGGGGGTGGCAATCAGCCCCAGCATTTT.